The following is a T cell receptor (beta chain) sequence with its context. What this receptor recognizes is not known. Per-base qualities were not stored, and no clone one base away is much larger. The collaborating institutions used their own protocols to collect whole blood in K2EDTA tubes. For TCRbeta analysis, collaborators shipped samples as frozen whole blood, isolated PBMCs, or DNA extracted from either of those sample types. The source of the sample is a study of blood T cell repertoires in COVID-19 (dated by TCRdb to 2019 to 2021). General notes on the study: Samples from collaborators originated in the United States, Italy and Spain and spanned both the acute and convalescent phases of COVID-19. The samples were drawn from the first 160 participants of the ongoing ImmuneRACE study and from 950 to 1,500 subjects provided by 6 global collaborators. Subjects who had been exposed to COVID-19, were actively infected with it, or had recovered from it provided the deeply sampled blood TCRbeta repertoires that made up the dataset. The material from the prospective study consisted of cDNA or gDNA derived from T cells, B-cell-depleted T cells, or PBMCs. Nearly every sample came with metadata listing a de-identified subject ID, COVID-19 status, age in years and sex. The repertoires were made available in a free public database intended to serve as a resource for research on the immune response to SARS-CoV-2. Where available, HLA class I and class II types were obtained from metadata supplied by the sample provider rather than from assay-based typing.

TCRbeta CDR3 regions were amplified from genomic DNA by means of the immunoSEQ Assay, a bias-controlled multiplex PCR. The published analysis was carried out like this. Nucleated cell counts per sample were estimated from amplification of reference gene primers within the assay. To quantify the absolute abundance of each unique TCRbeta CDR3 rearrangement, sequence reads were collapsed and filtered. Productive Simpson clonality was computed per sample as the square root of Simpson's diversity index over productive rearrangements. Drawn from immuneACCESS, this table holds only the in-frame rearrangements with V and J called that TCRdb kept. Clones are partly lost; checked studies trace under half to an unresolved V gene and leave the rest unexplained. That table gives V, J and clone size, and the DNA gave D and trimming. This sample holds about 210,000 clones; more than 75% were observed only once. The ten largest clones take up around 4.9% of the sample.

General findings and caveats noted by the study authors: Clinical and demographic metadata were provided uncurated, with the amount varying by source and participant.

The trim is 1 base for V and 5 bases for J, with a gap of 20 bases between the germline ends. Per the germline V gene, SGHTA is the CDR1 and FQGTGA is the CDR2. Including cysteine and phenylalanine, the CDR3 has 17 amino acids. Only CDR3 DNA is held: 51 bases, read in frame from base 1. This TCR derives from an elderly woman with acute or convalescent COVID-19. The V and J genes are TRBV7-3 and TRBJ2-5; the D gene is possibly TRBD2, with 6 bases matching. The source material was peripheral blood. DNA sequence: TGTGCCAGCAGCTTAAGGTCTTGGGTTTCGGGGGACGAGACCCAGTACTTC. This gives the protein CASSLRSWVSGDETQYF.